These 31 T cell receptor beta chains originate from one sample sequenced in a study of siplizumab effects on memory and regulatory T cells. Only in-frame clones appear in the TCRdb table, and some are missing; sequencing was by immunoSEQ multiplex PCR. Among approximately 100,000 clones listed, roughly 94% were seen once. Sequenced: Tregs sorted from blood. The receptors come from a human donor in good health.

The CDR3 sequence: CASSPFPTGTLTGELFF. The CDR3 region has the DNA TGTGCCAGCTCACCCTTCCCCACCGGGACACTGACCGGGGAGCTGTTTTTT. V usage is TRBV18 and J usage is TRBJ2-2, with D perhaps TRBD1 (6 bases). Germline lookup yields CDR1 KGHSH and CDR2 LQKENI. V was clipped by 3 bases and J by 5 bases, with 19 bases between them. The CDR3 sequence is 17 residues long.

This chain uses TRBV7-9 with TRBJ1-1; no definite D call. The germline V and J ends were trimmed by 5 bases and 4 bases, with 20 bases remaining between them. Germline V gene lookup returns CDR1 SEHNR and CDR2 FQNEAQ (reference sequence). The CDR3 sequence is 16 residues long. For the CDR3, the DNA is TGTGCCAGCAGCCCCCGGATGGGGATTCGTAGCACTGAAGCTTTCTTT. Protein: CASSPRMGIRSTEAFF.

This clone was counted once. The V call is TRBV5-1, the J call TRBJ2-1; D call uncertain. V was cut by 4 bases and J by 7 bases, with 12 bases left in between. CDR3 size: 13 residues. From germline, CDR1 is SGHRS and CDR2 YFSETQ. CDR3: CASSVLLSNEQFF. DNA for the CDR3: TGCGCCAGCAGCGTGCTCCTCTCAAATGAGCAGTTCTTC.

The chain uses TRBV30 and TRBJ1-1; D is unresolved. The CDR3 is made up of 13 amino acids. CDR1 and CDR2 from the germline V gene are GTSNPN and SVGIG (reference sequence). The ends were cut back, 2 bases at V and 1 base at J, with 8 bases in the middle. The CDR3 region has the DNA TGTGCCTGGAGTACGCCTCGGAACACTGAAGCTTTCTTT. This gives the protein CAWSTPRNTEAFF.

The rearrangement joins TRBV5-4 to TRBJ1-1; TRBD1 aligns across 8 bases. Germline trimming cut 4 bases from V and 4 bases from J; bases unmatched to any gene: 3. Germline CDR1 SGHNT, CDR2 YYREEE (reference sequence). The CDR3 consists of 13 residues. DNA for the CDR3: TGTGCCAGCAGCCCACAGGGGGTCACTGAAGCTTTCTTT. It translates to CASSPQGVTEAFF.

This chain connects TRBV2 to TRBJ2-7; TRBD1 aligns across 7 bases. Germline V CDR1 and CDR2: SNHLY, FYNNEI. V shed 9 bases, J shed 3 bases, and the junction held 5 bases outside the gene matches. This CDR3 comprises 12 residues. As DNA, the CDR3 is TGTGCCAGGGGACAGCAAAACTACGAGCAGTACTTC. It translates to CARGQQNYEQYF.

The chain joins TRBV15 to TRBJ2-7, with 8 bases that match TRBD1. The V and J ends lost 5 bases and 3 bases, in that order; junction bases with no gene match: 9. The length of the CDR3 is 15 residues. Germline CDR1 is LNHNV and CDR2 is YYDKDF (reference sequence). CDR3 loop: CATSPRQGSIYEQYF. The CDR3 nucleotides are TGTGCCACCAGCCCTAGACAGGGGAGCATCTACGAGCAGTACTTC.

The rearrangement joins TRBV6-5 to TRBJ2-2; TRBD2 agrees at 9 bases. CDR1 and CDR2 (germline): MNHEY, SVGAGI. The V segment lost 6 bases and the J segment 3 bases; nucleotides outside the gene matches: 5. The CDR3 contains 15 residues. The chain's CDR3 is CASSPGLAHTGELFF. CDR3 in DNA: TGTGCCAGCAGCCCGGGACTAGCTCACACCGGGGAGCTGTTTTTT.

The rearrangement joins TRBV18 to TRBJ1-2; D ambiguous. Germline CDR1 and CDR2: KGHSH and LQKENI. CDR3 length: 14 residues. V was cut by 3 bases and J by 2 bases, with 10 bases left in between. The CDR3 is CASSPSAQNYGYTF. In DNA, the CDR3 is TGTGCCAGCTCACCGTCCGCACAGAACTATGGCTACACCTTC.

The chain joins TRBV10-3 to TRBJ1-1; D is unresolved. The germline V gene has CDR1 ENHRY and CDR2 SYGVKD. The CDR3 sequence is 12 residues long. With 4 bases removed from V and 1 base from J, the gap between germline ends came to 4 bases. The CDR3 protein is CAISVQNTEAFF. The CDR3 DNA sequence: TGTGCCATCAGTGTTCAGAACACTGAAGCTTTCTTT.

The DNA for the CDR3 is TGTGCCAGCAGCGTAGATTTGGGAAGGAGTTCTGGAAACACCATATATTTT. Encoded protein: CASSVDLGRSSGNTIYF. V is TRBV9 and J is TRBJ1-3; no definite D call. Trimming pared 0 bases from V and 1 base from J, leaving 14 bases between. CDR3 size: 17 residues. CDR1 is SGDLS and CDR2 is YYNGEE in the germline V gene.

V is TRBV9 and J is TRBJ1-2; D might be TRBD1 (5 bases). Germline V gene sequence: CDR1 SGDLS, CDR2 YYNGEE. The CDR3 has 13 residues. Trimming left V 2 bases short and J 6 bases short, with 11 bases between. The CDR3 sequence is CASSVEGLDGYTF. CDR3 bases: TGTGCCAGCAGCGTGGAGGGACTTGATGGCTACACCTTC.

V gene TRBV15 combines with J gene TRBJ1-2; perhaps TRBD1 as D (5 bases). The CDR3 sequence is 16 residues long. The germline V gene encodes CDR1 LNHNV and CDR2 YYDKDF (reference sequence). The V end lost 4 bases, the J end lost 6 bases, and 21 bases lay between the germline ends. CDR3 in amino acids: CATSNGATLREHGYTF. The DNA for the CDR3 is TGTGCCACCAGCAATGGGGCGACTTTACGGGAACATGGCTACACCTTC. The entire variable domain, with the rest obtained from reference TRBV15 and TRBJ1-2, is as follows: DAMVIQNPRYQVTQFGKPVTLSCSQTLNHNVMYWYQQKSSQAPKLLFHYYDKDFNNEADTPDNFQSRRPNTSFCFLDIRSPGLGDTAMYLCATSNGATLREHGYTFGSGTRLTVV.

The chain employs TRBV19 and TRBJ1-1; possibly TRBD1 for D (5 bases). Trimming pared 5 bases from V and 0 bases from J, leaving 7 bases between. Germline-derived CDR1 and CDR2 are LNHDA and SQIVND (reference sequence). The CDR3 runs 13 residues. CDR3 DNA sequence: TGTGCCAGTAGTGGGGGGATGAACACTGAAGCTTTCTTT. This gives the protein CASSGGMNTEAFF.

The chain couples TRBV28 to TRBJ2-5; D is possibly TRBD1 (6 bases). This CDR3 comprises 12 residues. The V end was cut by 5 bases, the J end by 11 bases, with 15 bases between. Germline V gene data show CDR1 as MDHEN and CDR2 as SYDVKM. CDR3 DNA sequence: TGTGCCAGCAGTAGGGACATCGAAAGACAGTACTTC. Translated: CASSRDIERQYF.

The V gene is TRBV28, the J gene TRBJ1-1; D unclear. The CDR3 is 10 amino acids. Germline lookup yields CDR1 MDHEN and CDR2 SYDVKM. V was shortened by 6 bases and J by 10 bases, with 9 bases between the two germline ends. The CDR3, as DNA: TGTGCCAGCAGCGGGTTTCGAGCTTTCTTT. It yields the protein CASSGFRAFF. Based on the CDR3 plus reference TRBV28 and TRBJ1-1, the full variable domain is DVKVTQSSRYLVKRTGEKVFLECVQDMDHENMFWYRQDPGLGLRLIYFSYDVKMKEKGDIPEGYSVSREKKERFSLILESASTNQTSMYLCASSGFRAFFGQGTRLTVV.

The CDR3, as DNA: TGCGCCAGCAGCGGGCCTTCAGCTGGAAACACCATATATTTT. It encodes CASSGPSAGNTIYF. The chain links TRBV5-1 to TRBJ1-3; D gene unclear. The CDR3 spans 14 residues. Germline lookup yields CDR1 SGHRS and CDR2 YFSETQ. V gave up 4 bases and J gave up 2 bases, with 10 bases separating them.

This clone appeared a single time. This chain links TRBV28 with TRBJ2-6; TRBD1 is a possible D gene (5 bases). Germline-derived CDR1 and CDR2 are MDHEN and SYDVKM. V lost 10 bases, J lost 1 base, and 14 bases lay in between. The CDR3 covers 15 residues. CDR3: CAIQTQGSGANVLTF. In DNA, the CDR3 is TGTGCCATTCAAACTCAGGGTTCTGGGGCCAACGTCCTGACTTTC.

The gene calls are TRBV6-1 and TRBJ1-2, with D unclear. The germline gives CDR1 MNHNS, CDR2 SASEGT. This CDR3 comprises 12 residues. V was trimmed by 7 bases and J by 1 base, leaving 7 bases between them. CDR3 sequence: CASNEGNYGYTF. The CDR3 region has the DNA TGTGCCAGCAATGAGGGTAACTATGGCTACACCTTC.

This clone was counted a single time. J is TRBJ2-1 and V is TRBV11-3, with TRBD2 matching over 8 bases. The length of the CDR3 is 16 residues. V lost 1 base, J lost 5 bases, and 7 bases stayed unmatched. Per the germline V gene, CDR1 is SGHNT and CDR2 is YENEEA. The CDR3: CASSLGSGRGDNEQFF. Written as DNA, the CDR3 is TGTGCCAGCAGCTTAGGGAGCGGGAGAGGGGACAATGAGCAGTTCTTC.

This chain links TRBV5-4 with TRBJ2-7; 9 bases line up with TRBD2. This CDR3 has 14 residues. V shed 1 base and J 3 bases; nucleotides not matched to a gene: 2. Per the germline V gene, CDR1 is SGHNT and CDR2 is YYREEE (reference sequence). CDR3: CASSLSGRRYEQYF. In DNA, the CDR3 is TGTGCCAGCAGCTTGAGCGGGAGGCGCTACGAGCAGTACTTC.

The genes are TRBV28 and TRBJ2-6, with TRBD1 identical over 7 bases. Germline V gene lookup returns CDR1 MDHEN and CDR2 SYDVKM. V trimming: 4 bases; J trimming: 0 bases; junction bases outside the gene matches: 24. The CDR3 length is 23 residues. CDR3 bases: TGTGCCAGCAGTTCCTTATTCGGGACAGAGCTTCACCTCCGTTCCTCTGGGGCCAACGTCCTGACTTTC. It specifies CASSSLFGTELHLRSSGANVLTF. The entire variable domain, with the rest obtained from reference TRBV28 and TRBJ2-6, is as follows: DVKVTQSSRYLVKRTGEKVFLECVQDMDHENMFWYRQDPGLGLRLIYFSYDVKMKEKGDIPEGYSVSREKKERFSLILESASTNQTSMYLCASSSLFGTELHLRSSGANVLTFGAGSRLTVL.

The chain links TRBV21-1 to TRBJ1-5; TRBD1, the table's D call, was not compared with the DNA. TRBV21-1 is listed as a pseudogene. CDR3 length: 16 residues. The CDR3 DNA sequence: TGTGCCAGCAGGACAACCACAGGGATCGGCAATCAGCCCCAGCATTTT. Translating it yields CASRTTTGIGNQPQHF.

The CDR3 nucleotides are TGCGCCAGCAGCCCTCAACAGATAAACATTCAGTACTTC. It codes for CASSPQQINIQYF. J is TRBJ2-4 and V is TRBV4-1, with unresolved D. The CDR3 is made up of 13 amino acids. Per germline, CDR1 MGHRA and CDR2 YSYEKL. Trimming removed 4 bases at V and 6 bases at J, with 10 bases between.

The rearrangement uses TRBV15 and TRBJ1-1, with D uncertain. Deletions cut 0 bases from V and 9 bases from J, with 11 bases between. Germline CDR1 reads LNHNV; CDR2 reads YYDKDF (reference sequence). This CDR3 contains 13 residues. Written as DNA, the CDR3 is TGTGCCACCAGCAGAGATGTAGGGAGGCAAGCTTTCTTT. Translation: CATSRDVGRQAFF.

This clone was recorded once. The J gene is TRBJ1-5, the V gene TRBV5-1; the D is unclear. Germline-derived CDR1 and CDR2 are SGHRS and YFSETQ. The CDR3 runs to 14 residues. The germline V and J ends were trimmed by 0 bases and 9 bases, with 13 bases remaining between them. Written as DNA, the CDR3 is TGCGCCAGCAGCTTGGCGGGCGGCTTAGGGCCCCAGCATTTT. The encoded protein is CASSLAGGLGPQHF.

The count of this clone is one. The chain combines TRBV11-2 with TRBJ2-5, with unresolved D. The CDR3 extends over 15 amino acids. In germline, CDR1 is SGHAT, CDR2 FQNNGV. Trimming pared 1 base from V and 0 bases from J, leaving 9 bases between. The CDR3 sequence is CASSLGSLYQETQYF. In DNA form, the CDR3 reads TGTGCCAGCAGCTTAGGGTCTCTTTACCAAGAGACCCAGTACTTC.

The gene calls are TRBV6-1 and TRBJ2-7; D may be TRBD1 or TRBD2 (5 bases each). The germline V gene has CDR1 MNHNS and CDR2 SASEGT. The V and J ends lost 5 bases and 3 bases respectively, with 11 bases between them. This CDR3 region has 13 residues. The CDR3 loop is CASSHRGNYEQYF. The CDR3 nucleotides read TGTGCCAGCAGTCACCGGGGCAACTACGAGCAGTACTTC.

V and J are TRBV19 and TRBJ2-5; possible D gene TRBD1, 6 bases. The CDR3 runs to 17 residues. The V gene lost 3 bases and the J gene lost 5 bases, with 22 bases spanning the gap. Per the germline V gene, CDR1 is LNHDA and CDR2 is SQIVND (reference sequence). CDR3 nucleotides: TGTGCCAGTAGTATTCGCACAGGGTCTCAAATCGGGGAGACCCAGTACTTC. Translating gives CASSIRTGSQIGETQYF. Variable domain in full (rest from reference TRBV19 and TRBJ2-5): DGGITQSPKYLFRKEGQNVTLSCEQNLNHDAMYWYRQDPGQGLRLIYYSQIVNDFQKGDIAEGYSVSREKKESFPLTVTSAQKNPTAFYLCASSIRTGSQIGETQYFGPGTRLLVL.

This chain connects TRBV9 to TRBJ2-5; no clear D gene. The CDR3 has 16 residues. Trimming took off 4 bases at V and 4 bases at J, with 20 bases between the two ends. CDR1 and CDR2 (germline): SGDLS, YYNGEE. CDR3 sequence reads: CASSPPGGVGRETQYF. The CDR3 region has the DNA TGTGCCAGCAGCCCCCCGGGTGGAGTAGGACGAGAGACCCAGTACTTC. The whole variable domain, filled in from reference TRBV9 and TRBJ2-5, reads DSGVTQTPKHLITATGQRVTLRCSPRSGDLSVYWYQQSLDQGLQFLIQYYNGEERAKGNILERFSAQQFPDLHSELNLSSLELGDSALYFCASSPPGGVGRETQYFGPGTRLLVL.

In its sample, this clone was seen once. The CDR3 reads CASSPPGDRAFF. The CDR3 DNA sequence: TGCGCCAGCAGCCCCCCGGGGGACCGAGCTTTCTTT. This chain links TRBV5-1 with TRBJ1-1; a possible D gene is TRBD1 (5 bases). Germline assignment: CDR1 SGHRS and CDR2 YFSETQ. Trimming removed 4 bases at V and 10 bases at J, with 14 bases between. This CDR3 spans 12 amino acids.